This T cell receptor (beta chain) was identified in a study of cytomegalovirus exposure and HLA in healthy donors. Both 60 Vbeta primers and 13 Jbeta primers went into the PCR. Assay used: immunoSEQ multiplex PCR; TCRdb lists only in-frame clones, some missing. This repertoire shows about 97,000 clones, about four fifths found once; its top ten account for about 2.1%. The germline V gene has CDR1 LNHDA and CDR2 SQIVND (reference sequence). Trimming at V came to 3 bases and at J to 0 bases, leaving 8 bases not matched to a gene. The CDR3 is 17 amino acids. This clone was counted between two and nine times.

The sequenced sample consisted of PBMCs. The rearrangement uses TRBV19 and TRBJ1-5, with 7 bases fitting TRBD1. This receptor was identified in a woman in her 40s in good health and CMV-seronegative. The CDR3 here is CASSMGQFSYSNQPQHF. DNA for the CDR3: TGTGCCAGTAGTATGGGACAGTTTTCCTATAGCAATCAGCCCCAGCATTTT.